These 20 T cell receptor beta chains were all obtained from the same sample, sequenced in a study of shared clonotypes between healthy human individuals. Data came from immunoSEQ multiplex PCR; TCRdb stores just in-frame clones and leaves some out. The repertoire holds around 1,000,000 clones, 70% to 80% seen once, with roughly 0.82% in the top ten. Sequenced: memory CD4+ T cells from PBMCs. The sample's subset: CD45RA-negative fraction. The source of these receptors is a man younger than 30 in good health. Some clones in this sample may be carry-over from other donors' samples.

About this clone itself: Other DNA sequences in this sample translate to the same CDR3. CDR3 bases: TGCGCCAGCAGCCTACGCCTTAACTATGGCTACACCTTC. It is translated as CASSLRLNYGYTF. The rearrangement links TRBV5-1 to TRBJ1-2, with no clear D. This CDR3 contains 13 residues. V lost 4 bases, J lost 1 base, and 8 bases lay in between. Germline V CDR1 and CDR2: SGHRS, YFSETQ. Supplemented by reference TRBV5-1 and TRBJ1-2, the full variable domain reads KAGVTQTPRYLIKTRGQQVTLSCSPISGHRSVSWYQQTPGQGLQFLFEYFSETQRNKGNFPGRFSGRQFSNSRSEMNVSTLELGDSALYLCASSLRLNYGYTFGSGTRLTVV.

The genes are TRBV6-5 and TRBJ2-7, with D perhaps matching TRBD1 or TRBD2 (5 bases each). The V and J ends lost 7 bases and 5 bases respectively, with 15 bases between them. The CDR3 consists of 13 residues. From germline, CDR1 is MNHEY and CDR2 SVGAGI. CDR3 residues: CASTDGARDEQYF. The DNA of the CDR3 is TGTGCCAGCACCGACGGGGCGAGGGACGAGCAGTACTTC.

This clone was detected only once. This chain joins TRBV5-1 and TRBJ2-1, with TRBD1 identical over 7 bases. V lost 4 bases, J lost 9 bases, and 7 bases stayed unmatched. Germline CDR1 and CDR2: SGHRS and YFSETQ. The CDR3 contains 13 residues. CDR3 nucleotide sequence: TGCGCCAGCAGCAGTAGACAGGGCGGTGAGCAGTTCTTC. This gives the protein CASSSRQGGEQFF.

The CDR3 region is CASRRAGGYEQYF. CDR3 sequence (DNA): TGTGCCAGCAGGCGAGCGGGAGGCTACGAGCAGTACTTC. The rearrangement links TRBV6-5 to TRBJ2-7, with TRBD2 matching 9 bases. Germline values: CDR1 MNHEY, CDR2 SVGAGI. Trimming took 6 bases from V and 3 from J; bases not matched to a gene: 3. This CDR3 contains 13 residues.

This clone was counted a few times. The V and J genes are TRBV27 and TRBJ1-3; 9 bases are a match to TRBD1. Germline loops: CDR1 MNHEY, CDR2 SMNVEV (reference sequence). CDR3 length: 17 amino acids. After removal of 5 bases from V and 8 bases from J, the junction contained 16 bases not matched to a gene. The CDR3 is CASSLTGTGPRRDTIYF. CDR3 in DNA: TGTGCCAGCAGTCTGACGGGGACAGGGCCCCGGAGGGACACCATATATTTT.

The rearrangement joins TRBV7-2 to TRBJ2-3; D ambiguous. Germline-derived CDR1 and CDR2 are SGHTA and FQGNSA. This CDR3 is built from 15 residues. V was shortened by 5 bases and J by 0 bases, with 12 bases between the two germline ends. This CDR3 is CASSTRAGSTDTQYF. The CDR3 DNA sequence: TGTGCCAGCAGCACCCGCGCCGGGAGCACAGATACGCAGTATTTT.

V gene TRBV27 combines with J gene TRBJ1-1; a weak D match, TRBD1 (5 bases). The CDR3 loop spans 13 amino acids. Trimming pared 5 bases from V and 10 bases from J, leaving 17 bases between. The V gene's germline CDR1 is MNHEY and CDR2 SMNVEV (reference sequence). The DNA of the CDR3 is TGTGCCAGCAGTCCAAACTCAGGGTTAGGAGCTTTCTTT. Protein: CASSPNSGLGAFF.

The chain recombines TRBV7-2 with TRBJ2-7, with D perhaps matching TRBD2 (5 bases). Germline V gene data show CDR1 as SGHTA and CDR2 as FQGNSA. The germline V and J ends were trimmed by 2 bases and 4 bases, with 15 bases remaining between them. This CDR3 contains 15 residues. The CDR3 nucleotides read TGTGCCAGCAGCTTAAACTCCGGGAATAATTACGAGCAGTACTTC. It is translated as CASSLNSGNNYEQYF.

This clone was counted a single time. The rearrangement uses TRBV7-6 and TRBJ2-3; 11 nucleotides align to TRBD2. Trimming removed 5 bases from V and 2 bases from J; junction bases left unmatched: 9. The V gene's germline CDR1 is SGHVS and CDR2 FNYEAQ. The CDR3 is made up of 17 amino acids. The CDR3 DNA follows: TGTGCCAGCAGCCCGGGTCTAGCGGGAGGTGTCACAGATACGCAGTATTTT. It specifies CASSPGLAGGVTDTQYF.

The chain has TRBV27 and TRBJ2-1, with no clear D. The CDR3 has 14 amino acids. Germline values: CDR1 MNHEY, CDR2 SMNVEV (reference sequence). Trimming removed 7 bases from V and 0 bases from J, with 10 bases in between. CDR3 in amino acids: CASNSLSSYNEQFF. The DNA for the CDR3 is TGTGCCAGCAACTCGCTAAGCTCCTACAATGAGCAGTTCTTC.

The chain employs TRBV6-5 and TRBJ1-3, with TRBD1 as a possible D gene (6 bases). The V and J ends lost 5 bases and 0 bases respectively, with 8 bases between them. Looked up from germline, CDR1 is MNHEY and CDR2 is SVGAGI. CDR3 length equals 14 residues. The CDR3 spells CASSTGSSGNTIYF. CDR3 nucleotide sequence: TGTGCCAGCAGTACAGGGAGCTCTGGAAACACCATATATTTT.

V usage is TRBV19 and J usage is TRBJ1-5; 7 bases match TRBD1. The CDR3 contains 13 residues. The J segment lost 7 bases and the V segment lost 6 bases, leaving 6 bases of the junction unmatched. In germline, CDR1 is LNHDA, CDR2 SQIVND (reference sequence). The CDR3 spells CASRQGVEQPQHF. As DNA, the CDR3 is TGTGCCAGTAGGCAGGGGGTAGAACAGCCCCAGCATTTT.

There are a few counts of this clone. The V and J genes are TRBV5-1 and TRBJ1-5; 7 nucleotides agree with TRBD1. In germline, CDR1 is SGHRS, CDR2 YFSETQ. J lost 8 bases, V lost 1 base, and 0 bases had no gene match. This CDR3 has 12 amino acids. CDR3 DNA sequence: TGCGCCAGCAGCTTGACAGGGGAGCCCCAGCATTTT. Translation: CASSLTGEPQHF.

The sample holds a few counts of this clone. This chain uses TRBV6-6 with TRBJ1-5; D gene uncertain. V was trimmed by 7 bases and J by 0 bases, leaving 10 bases between them. This CDR3 spans 14 amino acids. Germline V lookup: CDR1 MNHNY, CDR2 SVGAGI (reference sequence). The CDR3 loop reads CASTKGNSNQPQHF. The DNA for the CDR3 is TGTGCCAGCACTAAAGGGAATAGCAATCAGCCCCAGCATTTT.

The chain recombines TRBV29-1 with TRBJ2-7; D is uncertain. The length of the CDR3 is 9 residues. Trimming cost V 7 bases and J 7 bases, with 8 bases left between them. Germline-derived CDR1 and CDR2 are SQVTM and ANQGSEA. The CDR3 DNA reads TGCAGCGAACTGGGGGAGCAGTACTTC. It yields the protein CSELGEQYF.

V and J are TRBV5-1 and TRBJ2-3; 8 bases are a match to TRBD2. V gave up 1 base and J gave up 5 bases; unmatched junction bases: 6. CDR3 length equals 15 residues. The germline CDR1 and CDR2 sequences are SGHRS and YFSETQ. The CDR3 region has the DNA TGCGCCAGCAGCTTGATCACGGGAGGGGAAGATACGCAGTATTTT. Protein: CASSLITGGEDTQYF. Full variable domain (remainder filled in from reference TRBV5-1 and TRBJ2-3): KAGVTQTPRYLIKTRGQQVTLSCSPISGHRSVSWYQQTPGQGLQFLFEYFSETQRNKGNFPGRFSGRQFSNSRSEMNVSTLELGDSALYLCASSLITGGEDTQYFGPGTRLTVL.

In the case of this clone: At one boundary the junction diverges from the germline segment, which might be a read error. V usage is TRBV5-1 and J usage is TRBJ2-3; TRBD2 agrees at 10 bases. Germline V lookup: CDR1 SGHRS, CDR2 YFSETQ. The CDR3 runs 16 residues. CDR3 region: CAGSLGAGGPSDTQYF. CDR3 coding DNA: TGCGCCGGCAGCTTAGGAGCGGGAGGGCCATCAGATACGCAGTATTTT.

The V gene is TRBV15, the J gene TRBJ1-2, with D unclear. Germline-derived CDR1 and CDR2 are LNHNV and YYDKDF (reference sequence). This CDR3 is built from 12 residues. V lost 2 bases, J lost 4 bases, and 5 bases lay in between. CDR3 nucleotide sequence: TGTGCCACCAGCAGACGGGGCTATGGCTACACCTTC. Residues: CATSRRGYGYTF.

About this clone: The same CDR3 can be traced to other DNA sequences in this sample. This chain joins TRBV5-1 and TRBJ2-1; D is undetermined. V lost 2 bases to trimming and J lost 7 bases, with 4 bases between them. CDR1 and CDR2 (germline): SGHRS, YFSETQ. The CDR3 is made up of 11 amino acids. The CDR3 DNA sequence: TGCGCCAGCAGCTTCCAGAATGAGCAGTTCTTC. Translation: CASSFQNEQFF.

This clone was found a few times. Within the sample, other DNA sequences also encode this same CDR3. V gene TRBV9 combines with J gene TRBJ2-5; tentatively, D is TRBD1 (6 bases). This CDR3 comprises 14 residues. Trimming took 3 bases from V and 4 from J, leaving 13 bases between them. CDR1 SGDLS and CDR2 YYNGEE come from the germline V gene. CDR3 sequence (DNA): TGTGCCAGCAGCGCACAGGGTCTGGGAGAGACCCAGTACTTC. Translation: CASSAQGLGETQYF. Full variable domain (outside the CDR3, taken from reference TRBV9 and TRBJ2-5): DSGVTQTPKHLITATGQRVTLRCSPRSGDLSVYWYQQSLDQGLQFLIQYYNGEERAKGNILERFSAQQFPDLHSELNLSSLELGDSALYFCASSAQGLGETQYFGPGTRLLVL.